This TCR beta chain came from a study of blood T cells in healthy people across ages. The people who gave samples were healthy Caucasians from Russia, aged 6 to 90. A second PCR of about 7 to 11 cycles used a sample-barcoded 5' primer and a J-beta primer mix. TCRdb called the 5' RACE reads again in MiXCR, with one record for every CDR3 protein. The sample lists around 940,000 distinct CDR3 sequences; roughly half were seen once. This TCR derives from a woman aged 60 to 75 in good health. Specimen: blood.

In DNA, the CDR3 is TGCAGCGTGTCGACTAGCGGGAGGGATAATGAGCAGTTCTTC. Encoded protein: CSVSTSGRDNEQFF. This chain connects TRBV29-1 to TRBJ2-1, with TRBD2 identical over 14 bases. Trimming cost V 6 bases and J 7 bases; bases outside gene matches: 5. Germline-derived CDR1 and CDR2 are SQVTM and ANQGSEA. The CDR3 is made up of 14 amino acids.